The sequence of this T cell receptor beta chain was determined in a study of regulatory T cells in long-lasting Graves disease. Study-wide points: Graves' patients with persistent disease showed TCR diversity lower than patients newly diagnosed.

The time point: newly diagnosed GD, antithyroid drugs for less than 3 months. There was RNA extracted from PBMCs, and the TCR library was made from it. Criteria from the American Thyroid Association guidelines were applied to diagnose Graves' disease. Staff took around 9 milliliters of peripheral blood and put it into EDTA tubes. This clonotype was counted at least ten times. Its antigen is undetermined. In building TCR beta libraries, iRepertoire HTBI primers were used together with Arm-PCR of CDR3 regions. TCRdb used MiXCR to reprocess the multiplex PCR reads, holding one entry per CDR3 protein. The table shows some 250,000 distinct CDR3 sequences, with 18% occurring only once. Here the sequenced sample was peripheral blood mononuclear cells (PBMCs), taken at new diagnosis, from a patient treated with antithyroid drugs. This receptor was identified in a female donor with Graves disease.

The CDR3 DNA reads TGTGCCAGCAGCGGAGGCAGGGTAGGCAATGAGCAGTTCTTC. It translates to CASSGGRVGNEQFF. The chain employs TRBV9 and TRBJ2-1; a weak D match, TRBD1 (5 bases). Trimming took off 3 bases at V and 6 bases at J, with 13 bases between the two ends. The CDR3 consists of 14 residues. Germline V gene lookup returns CDR1 SGDLS and CDR2 YYNGEE.